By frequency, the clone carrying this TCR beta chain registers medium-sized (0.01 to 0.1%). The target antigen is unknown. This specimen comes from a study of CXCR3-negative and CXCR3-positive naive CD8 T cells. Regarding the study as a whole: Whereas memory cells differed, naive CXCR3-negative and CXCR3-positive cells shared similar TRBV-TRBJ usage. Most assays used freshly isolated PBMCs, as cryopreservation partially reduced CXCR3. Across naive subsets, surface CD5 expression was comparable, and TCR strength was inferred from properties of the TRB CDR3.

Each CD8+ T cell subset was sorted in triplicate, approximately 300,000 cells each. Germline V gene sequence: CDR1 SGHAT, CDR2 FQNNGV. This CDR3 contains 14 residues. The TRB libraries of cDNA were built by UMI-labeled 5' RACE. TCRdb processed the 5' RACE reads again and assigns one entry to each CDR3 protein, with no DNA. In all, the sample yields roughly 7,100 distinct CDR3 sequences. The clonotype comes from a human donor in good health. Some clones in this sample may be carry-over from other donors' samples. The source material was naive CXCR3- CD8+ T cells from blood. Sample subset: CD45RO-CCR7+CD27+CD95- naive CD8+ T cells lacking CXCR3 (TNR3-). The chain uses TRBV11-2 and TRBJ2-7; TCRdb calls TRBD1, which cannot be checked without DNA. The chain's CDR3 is CASSPQGQSYEQYF. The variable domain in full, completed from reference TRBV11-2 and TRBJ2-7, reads EAGVAQSPRYKIIEKRQSVAFWCNPISGHATLYWYQQILGQGPKLLIQFQNNGVVDDSQLPKDRFSAERLKGVDSTLKIQPAKLEDSAVYLCASSPQGQSYEQYFGPGTRLTVT.